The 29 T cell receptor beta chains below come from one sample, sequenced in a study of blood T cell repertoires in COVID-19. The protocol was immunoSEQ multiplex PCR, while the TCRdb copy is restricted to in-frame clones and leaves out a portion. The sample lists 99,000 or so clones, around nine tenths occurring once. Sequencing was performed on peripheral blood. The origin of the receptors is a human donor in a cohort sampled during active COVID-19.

The CDR3 sequence: CSARDQDEQYF. CDR3 DNA: TGCAGTGCTAGAGATCAGGACGAGCAGTACTTC. This chain connects TRBV20-1 to TRBJ2-7; unclear D gene. With 0 bases removed from V and 5 bases from J, the gap between germline ends came to 5 bases. CDR1 is DFQATT and CDR2 is SNEGSKA in the germline V gene (reference sequence). The CDR3 consists of 11 residues.

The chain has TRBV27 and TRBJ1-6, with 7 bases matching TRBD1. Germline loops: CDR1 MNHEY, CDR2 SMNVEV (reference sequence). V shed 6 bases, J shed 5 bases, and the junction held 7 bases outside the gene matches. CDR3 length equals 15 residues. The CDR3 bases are TGTGCCAGCAGGAAGACAGGGAGAGATAATTCACCCCTCCACTTT. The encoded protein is CASRKTGRDNSPLHF.

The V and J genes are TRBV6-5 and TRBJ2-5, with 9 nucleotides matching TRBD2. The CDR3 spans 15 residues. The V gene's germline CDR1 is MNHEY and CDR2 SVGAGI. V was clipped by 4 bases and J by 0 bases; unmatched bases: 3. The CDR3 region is CASSSSGGHQETQYF. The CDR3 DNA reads TGTGCCAGCAGTTCCAGCGGGGGGCACCAAGAGACCCAGTACTTC.

CDR3 in DNA: TGTGCCAGCAGTCCCCTCCGGGAACTCCACGAGCAGTACTTC. As protein: CASSPLRELHEQYF. The chain recombines TRBV6-2 or TRBV6-3 with TRBJ2-7, with D possibly being TRBD2 (5 bases). The CDR3 runs to 14 residues. CDR1 is MNHEY and CDR2 is SVGEGT in the germline V gene. V shed 5 bases and J shed 5 bases, with 16 bases lying between them.

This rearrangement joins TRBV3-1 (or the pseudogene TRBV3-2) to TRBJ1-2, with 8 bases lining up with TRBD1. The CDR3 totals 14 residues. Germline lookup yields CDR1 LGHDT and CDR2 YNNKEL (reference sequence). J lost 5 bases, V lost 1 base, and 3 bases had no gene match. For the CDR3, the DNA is TGTGCCAGCAGCCAAGCGACAGGGGAATATGGCTACACCTTC. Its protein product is CASSQATGEYGYTF.

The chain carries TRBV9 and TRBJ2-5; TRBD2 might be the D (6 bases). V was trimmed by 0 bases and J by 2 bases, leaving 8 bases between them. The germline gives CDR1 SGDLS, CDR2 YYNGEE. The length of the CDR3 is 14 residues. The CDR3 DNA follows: TGTGCCAGCAGCGTAGTCGGGGGACAAGAGACCCAGTACTTC. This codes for CASSVVGGQETQYF.

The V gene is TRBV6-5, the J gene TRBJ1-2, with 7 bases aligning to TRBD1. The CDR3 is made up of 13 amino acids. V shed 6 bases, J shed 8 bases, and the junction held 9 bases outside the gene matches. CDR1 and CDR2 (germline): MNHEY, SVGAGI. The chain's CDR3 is CASRMNRGEGYTF. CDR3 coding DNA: TGTGCCAGCAGGATGAACAGGGGTGAAGGCTACACCTTC.

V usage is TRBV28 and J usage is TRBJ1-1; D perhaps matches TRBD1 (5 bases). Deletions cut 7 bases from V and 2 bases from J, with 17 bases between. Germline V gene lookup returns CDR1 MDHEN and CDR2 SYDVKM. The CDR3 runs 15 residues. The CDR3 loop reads CASTLGTAGNTEAFF. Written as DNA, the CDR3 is TGTGCCAGCACCCTCGGGACTGCGGGAAACACTGAAGCTTTCTTT.

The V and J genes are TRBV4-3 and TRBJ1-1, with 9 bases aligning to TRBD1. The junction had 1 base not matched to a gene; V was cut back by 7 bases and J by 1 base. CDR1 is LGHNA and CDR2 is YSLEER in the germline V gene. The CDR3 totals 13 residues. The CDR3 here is CASNRGRNTEAFF. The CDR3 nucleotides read TGCGCCAGCAACAGGGGGCGGAACACTGAAGCTTTCTTT.

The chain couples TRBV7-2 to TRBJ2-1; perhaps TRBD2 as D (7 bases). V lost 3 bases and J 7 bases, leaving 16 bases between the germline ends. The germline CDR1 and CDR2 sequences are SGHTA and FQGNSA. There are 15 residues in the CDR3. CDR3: CASSFVGGANNEQFF. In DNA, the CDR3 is TGTGCCAGCAGCTTCGTGGGGGGGGCAAATAATGAGCAGTTCTTC.

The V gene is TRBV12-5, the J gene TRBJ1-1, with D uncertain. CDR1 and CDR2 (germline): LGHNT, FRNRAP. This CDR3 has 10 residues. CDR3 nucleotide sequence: TGTGCCGAGGGAGGTACTGAAGCTTTCTTT. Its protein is CAEGGTEAFF.

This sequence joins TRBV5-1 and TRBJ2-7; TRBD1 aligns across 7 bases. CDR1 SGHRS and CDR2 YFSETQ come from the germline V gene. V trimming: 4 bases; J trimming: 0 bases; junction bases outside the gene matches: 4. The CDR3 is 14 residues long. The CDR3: CASSPGTASYEQYF. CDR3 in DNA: TGCGCCAGCAGCCCAGGGACAGCCTCCTACGAGCAGTACTTC.

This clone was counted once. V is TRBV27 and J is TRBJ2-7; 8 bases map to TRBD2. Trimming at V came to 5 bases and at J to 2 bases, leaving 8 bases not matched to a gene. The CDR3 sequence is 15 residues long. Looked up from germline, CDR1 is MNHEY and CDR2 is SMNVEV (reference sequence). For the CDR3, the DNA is TGTGCCAGCAGTCCAGGGGCGGGAGGAGCCTACGAGCAGTACTTC. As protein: CASSPGAGGAYEQYF.

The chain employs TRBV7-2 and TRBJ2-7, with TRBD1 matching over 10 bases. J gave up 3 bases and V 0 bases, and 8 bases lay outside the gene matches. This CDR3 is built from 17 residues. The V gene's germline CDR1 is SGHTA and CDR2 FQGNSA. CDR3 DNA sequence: TGTGCCAGCAGCTTAGCCACAATAAGGACAGGGGGCTACGAGCAGTACTTC. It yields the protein CASSLATIRTGGYEQYF.

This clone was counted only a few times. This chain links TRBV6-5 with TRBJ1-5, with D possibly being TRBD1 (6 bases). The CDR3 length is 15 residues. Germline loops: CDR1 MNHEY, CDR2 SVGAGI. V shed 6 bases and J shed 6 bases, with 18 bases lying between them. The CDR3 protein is CASRTFQDSLQPQHF. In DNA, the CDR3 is TGTGCCAGCAGAACCTTCCAGGACAGCCTTCAGCCCCAGCATTTT.

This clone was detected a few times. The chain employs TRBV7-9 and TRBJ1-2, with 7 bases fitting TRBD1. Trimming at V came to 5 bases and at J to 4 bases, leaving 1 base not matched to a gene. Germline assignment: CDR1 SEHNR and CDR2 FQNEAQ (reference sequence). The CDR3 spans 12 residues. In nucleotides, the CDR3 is TGTGCCAGCAGCCGGGACAGCTATGGCTACACCTTC. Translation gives CASSRDSYGYTF.

The CDR3 loop is CASSYSEAAGEYF. In nucleotides, the CDR3 is TGTGCCAGCAGTTACTCCGAGGCGGCGGGGGAGTACTTC. The V call is TRBV6-2 or TRBV6-3, the J call TRBJ2-7, with 7 bases that match TRBD2. The CDR3 contains 13 residues. J lost 11 bases, V lost 0 bases, and 7 bases had no gene match. Germline assignment: CDR1 MNHEY and CDR2 SVGEGT.

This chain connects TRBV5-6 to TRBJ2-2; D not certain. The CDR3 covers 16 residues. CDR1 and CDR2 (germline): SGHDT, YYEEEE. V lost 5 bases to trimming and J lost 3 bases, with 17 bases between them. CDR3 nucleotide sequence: TGTGCCAGCAGGCCGATAAGCCTTGTTGACACCGGGGAGCTGTTTTTT. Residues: CASRPISLVDTGELFF.

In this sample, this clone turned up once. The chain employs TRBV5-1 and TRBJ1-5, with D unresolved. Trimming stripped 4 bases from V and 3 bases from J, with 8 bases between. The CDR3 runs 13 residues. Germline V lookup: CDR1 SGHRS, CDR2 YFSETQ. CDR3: CASSTTYNQPQHF. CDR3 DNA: TGCGCCAGCAGCACTACGTACAATCAGCCCCAGCATTTT.

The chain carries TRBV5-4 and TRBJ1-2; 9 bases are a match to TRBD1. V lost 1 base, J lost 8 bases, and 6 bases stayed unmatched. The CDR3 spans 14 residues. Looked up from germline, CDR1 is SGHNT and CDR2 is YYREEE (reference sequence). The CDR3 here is CASSLTGTGIGYTF. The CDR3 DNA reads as TGTGCCAGCAGCTTGACAGGGACAGGGATCGGCTACACCTTC.

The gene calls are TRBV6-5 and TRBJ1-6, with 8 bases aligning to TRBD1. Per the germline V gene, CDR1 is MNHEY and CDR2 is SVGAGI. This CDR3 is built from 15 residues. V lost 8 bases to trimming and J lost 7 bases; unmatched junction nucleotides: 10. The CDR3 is CASGPTGDWNSPLHF. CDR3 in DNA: TGTGCCAGCGGCCCGACAGGGGATTGGAATTCACCCCTCCACTTT.

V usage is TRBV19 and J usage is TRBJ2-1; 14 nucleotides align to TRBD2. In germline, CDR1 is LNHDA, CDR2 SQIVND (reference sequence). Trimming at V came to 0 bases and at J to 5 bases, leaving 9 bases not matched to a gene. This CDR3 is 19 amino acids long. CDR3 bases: TGTGCCAGTAGTATAGACAACCGACTAGCGGGAGGGTATCACAATGAGCAGTTCTTC. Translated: CASSIDNRLAGGYHNEQFF.

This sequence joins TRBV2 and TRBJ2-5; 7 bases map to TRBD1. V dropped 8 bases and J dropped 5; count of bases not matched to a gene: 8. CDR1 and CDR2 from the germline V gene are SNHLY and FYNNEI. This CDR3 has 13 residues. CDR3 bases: TGTGCCAGCCAGACAGGGTCGTGGGAGACCCAGTACTTC. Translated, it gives CASQTGSWETQYF.

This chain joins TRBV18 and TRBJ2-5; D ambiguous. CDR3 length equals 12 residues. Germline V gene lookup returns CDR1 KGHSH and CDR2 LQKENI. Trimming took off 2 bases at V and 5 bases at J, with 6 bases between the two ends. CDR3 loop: CASSPAQETQYF. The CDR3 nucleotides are TGTGCCAGCTCACCAGCACAGGAGACCCAGTACTTC.

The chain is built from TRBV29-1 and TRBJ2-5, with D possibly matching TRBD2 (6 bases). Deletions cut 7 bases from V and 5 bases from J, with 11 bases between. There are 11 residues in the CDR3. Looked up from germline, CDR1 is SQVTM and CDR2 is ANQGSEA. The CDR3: CSGRDEETQYF. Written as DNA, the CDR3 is TGCAGCGGGAGGGATGAGGAGACCCAGTACTTC.

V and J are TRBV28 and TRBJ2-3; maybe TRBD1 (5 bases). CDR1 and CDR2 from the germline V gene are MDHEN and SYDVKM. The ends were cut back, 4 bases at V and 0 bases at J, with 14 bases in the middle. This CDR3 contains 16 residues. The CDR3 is CASSYGYRPSTDTQYF. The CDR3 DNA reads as TGTGCCAGCAGTTATGGGTACAGGCCTAGCACAGATACGCAGTATTTT.

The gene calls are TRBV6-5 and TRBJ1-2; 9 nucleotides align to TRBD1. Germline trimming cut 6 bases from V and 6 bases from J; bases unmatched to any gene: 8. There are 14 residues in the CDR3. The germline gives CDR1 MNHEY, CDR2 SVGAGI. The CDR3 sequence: CASRITGGADGYTF. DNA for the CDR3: TGTGCCAGCAGGATCACAGGGGGCGCGGATGGCTACACCTTC.

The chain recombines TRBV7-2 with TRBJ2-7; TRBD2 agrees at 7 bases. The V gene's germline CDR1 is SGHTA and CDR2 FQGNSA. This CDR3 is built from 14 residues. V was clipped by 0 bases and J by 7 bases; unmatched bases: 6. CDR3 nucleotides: TGTGCCAGCAGCTTAGCTAGCGGGTCCCGAGAGCAGTACTTC. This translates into CASSLASGSREQYF.

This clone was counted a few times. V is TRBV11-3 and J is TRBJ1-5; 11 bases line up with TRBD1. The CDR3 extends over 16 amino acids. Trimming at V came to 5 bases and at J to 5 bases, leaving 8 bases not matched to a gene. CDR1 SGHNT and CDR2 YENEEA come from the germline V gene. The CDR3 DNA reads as TGTGCCAGCAGCCAACGGACAGGGGGCTCGGATCAGCCCCAGCATTTT. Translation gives CASSQRTGGSDQPQHF.